The 20 T cell receptor beta chains presented below share a single source sample, sequenced in a study of T cell clonality in common variable immunodeficiency. Only in-frame clones appear in the TCRdb table, and some are missing; sequencing was by immunoSEQ multiplex PCR. The profile covers about 60,000 clones, none occurring a single time. The sample consisted of peripheral blood mononuclear cells. The receptors derive from a person aged 18 to 69 in good health.

This clone was recorded many times. An end of the junction differs from the germline gene, which may be a read error. The sequenced fragment ends 3 residues before the CDR3 boundary, so the rest is inferred from the germline J gene. The V and J genes are TRBV4-2 and TRBJ1-2; no reliable D call. Per germline, CDR1 LGHNA and CDR2 YNFKEQ. CDR3 length equals 16 residues. The CDR3 sequence is CASSQEQQAHNYGYTF. Partial CDR3 DNA: TGCGCCAGCAGCCAAGAACAGCAGGCTCATAACTATGGC.

Concerning this clone itself: The DNA ends 3 residues before the CDR3 does, and the rest of the CDR3 is filled in from the germline J gene. The V gene is TRBV19, the J gene TRBJ2-5, with D unclear. The CDR3 has 13 amino acids. The germline V gene has CDR1 LNHDA and CDR2 SQIVND (reference sequence). Deletions cut 5 bases from V and 1 base from J, with 8 bases between. CDR3 amino acids: CASSVQVQETQYF. The CDR3 DNA, read in part, is TGTGCCAGTAGTGTACAAGTCCAAGAGACC.

This clone was seen ten or more times. The read ends 3 residues before the CDR3 terminus; that terminus is restored from the germline J gene. V gene TRBV30 combines with J gene TRBJ2-1; 7 nucleotides match TRBD1. There are 13 residues in the CDR3. CDR1 and CDR2 (germline): GTSNPN, SVGIG (reference sequence). The ends lost 2 bases at V and 6 bases at J; junction bases unmatched: 4. The chain's CDR3 is CAWSPGQSNEQFF. The CDR3 bases that were read are TGTGCCTGGAGTCCGGGACAGAGCAATGAG.

This clone occurred many times. The sequenced part of the CDR3 DNA is TGTGCCAGCAGTTACCCCGGGACAGCGTATGGC. This codes for CASSYPGTAYG. The entire CDR3 protein is CASSYPGTAYGYTF. The chain combines TRBV6-2 or TRBV6-3 with TRBJ1-2; 7 bases align to TRBD1. Read data end 3 residues before the CDR3 end; the end is taken from the germline J gene. The CDR3 contains 14 residues. After removal of 2 bases from V and 5 bases from J, the junction contained 5 bases not matched to a gene. The germline gives CDR1 MNHEY, CDR2 SVGEGT.

The CDR3 DNA, read in part, is TGTGCCAGCAGTGAAACCGGGAACACTGAA. Protein: CASSETGNTE. In full, the CDR3 is CASSETGNTEAFF. The chain couples TRBV6-4 to TRBJ1-1; no clear D. The read ends 3 residues early relative to the CDR3; the germline J gene fills the gap. Germline CDR1 and CDR2: MRHNA and SNTAGT. Trimming took 3 bases from V and 1 from J, leaving 6 bases between them. This CDR3 is 13 amino acids long.

This clone was observed many times. The CDR3 end is not reached by the read, which stops 3 residues before it; the germline J gene fills it in. V usage is TRBV5-1 and J usage is TRBJ2-1; 11 nucleotides line up with TRBD1. With V trimmed by 3 bases and J by 6 bases, 8 bases remained unmatched. Germline lookup yields CDR1 SGHRS and CDR2 YFSETQ. This CDR3 contains 16 residues. The CDR3 is CASSSHSGTGGNEQFF. The sequenced CDR3 bases are TGCGCCAGCAGCTCTCATTCCGGGACAGGGGGCAATGAG.

This clone has a count of ten or more. The CDR3 is cut off 3 residues early in the read; its end comes from the germline J gene. The V gene is TRBV11-2, the J gene TRBJ2-7; possible D gene TRBD1, 5 bases. The CDR3 runs 14 residues. Trimming left V 1 base short and J 3 bases short, with 10 bases between. Per the germline V gene, CDR1 is SGHAT and CDR2 is FQNNGV. The CDR3 loop reads CASSLGSGIYEQYF. Incomplete CDR3 DNA: TGTGCCAGCAGCTTAGGGTCAGGGATCTACGAG.

This clone was counted many times. The read stops 3 residues short of the end of the CDR3; the missing end is completed from the germline J gene. This sequence joins TRBV5-8 and TRBJ2-3; D gene unclear. The CDR3 sequence is 15 residues long. Trimming left V 0 bases short and J 4 bases short, with 12 bases between. CDR1 SGHTS and CDR2 YDEGEE come from the germline V gene. The CDR3 bases that were read are TGTGCCAGCAGCTTGGAGGCACCTGCTTCAGATACG. Encoded protein: CASSLEAPASDT. In full, the CDR3 reads CASSLEAPASDTQYF.

This clone has a handful of counts. The CDR3 spells CASSLAPGQGIWGIQYF. Partial CDR3 DNA: TGTGCCAGCAGCTTAGCACCGGGACAGGGCATCTGGGGTATT. The V gene is TRBV7-2, the J gene TRBJ2-4, with TRBD1 identical over 9 bases. The read terminates 3 residues before the CDR3 end, so the remaining end is supplied by the germline J gene. The CDR3 contains 17 residues. Germline assignment: CDR1 SGHTA and CDR2 FQGNSA.

This clone has at least ten counts. The CDR3 end falls 3 residues outside the read, so it is completed with the germline J gene. This chain connects TRBV20-1 to TRBJ1-5; 7 bases map to TRBD1. V lost 3 bases to trimming and J lost 4 bases; unmatched junction nucleotides: 6. CDR1 DFQATT and CDR2 SNEGSKA come from the germline V gene (reference sequence). This CDR3 is built from 14 residues. CDR3 DNA, as far as it was read: TGCAGTGCTAGGCCTGGGACAGAAAATCAGCCC. This gives the protein CSARPGTENQP. The full CDR3 protein is CSARPGTENQPQHF.

This clone showed up many times. The junction departs from germline at one end; a sequencing error may be responsible. The read halts 3 residues ahead of the CDR3 end, with the missing end drawn from the germline J gene. The V call is TRBV4-2, the J call TRBJ2-7; 8 positions match TRBD1. This CDR3 has 15 amino acids. Per the germline V gene, CDR1 is LGHNA and CDR2 is YNFKEQ. CDR3 amino acids: CASSPKTGDSYEQYF. The covered CDR3 bases are TGCGCCAGCAGCCCAAAGACAGGGGACAGCTACGAG.

This clone was recorded at least ten times. Sequencing ends 3 residues short of the CDR3 end; the germline J gene provides the rest. The chain carries TRBV29-1 and TRBJ2-7, with 13 positions matching TRBD2. Germline trimming cut 7 bases from V and 4 bases from J; bases unmatched to any gene: 10. Per germline, CDR1 SQVTM and CDR2 ANQGSEA. This CDR3 has 15 residues. The covered CDR3 bases are TGCAGCGCAGCCGGGACTAGCGGGGACCCATACGAG. Translated, it gives CSAAGTSGDPYE. The entire CDR3 protein reads CSAAGTSGDPYEQYF.

This clone was recorded many times. Sequencing ends 3 residues short of the CDR3 end; the germline J gene provides the rest. This sample includes further DNA sequences coding for the same CDR3. V and J are TRBV7-2 and TRBJ1-2, with D tentatively TRBD1 (5 bases). V gave up 4 bases and J gave up 1 base, with 10 bases separating them. The CDR3 sequence is 14 residues long. CDR1 and CDR2 (germline): SGHTA, FQGNSA. CDR3: CASSSPQGNYGYTF. The sequenced CDR3 bases are TGTGCCAGCAGCTCCCCTCAGGGTAACTATGGC.

This clone was seen many times. The read falls 3 residues short of the CDR3 end, and the missing part is taken from the germline J gene. The chain couples TRBV19 to TRBJ2-5, with D possibly matching TRBD1 (6 bases). The ends were cut back, 3 bases at V and 6 bases at J, with 14 bases in the middle. The germline V gene encodes CDR1 LNHDA and CDR2 SQIVND (reference sequence). The CDR3 consists of 14 residues. The CDR3: CASSIVGGEKTQYF. CDR3 DNA (partial): TGTGCCAGTAGTATCGTAGGGGGAGAGAAGACC.

This clone showed up many times. The read is 3 residues too short to cover the CDR3 end, so that end is filled in from the germline J gene. This sequence joins TRBV5-1 and TRBJ2-5, with 10 bases matching TRBD2. Germline V gene lookup returns CDR1 SGHRS and CDR2 YFSETQ. The J segment lost 1 base and the V segment lost 4 bases, leaving 4 bases of the junction unmatched. The CDR3 spans 15 residues. Incomplete CDR3 DNA: TGCGCCAGCAGCCCGGGACTAGCGAGCCAAGAGACC. It yields the protein CASSPGLASQET. The complete CDR3 reads CASSPGLASQETQYF.

At least ten counts were recorded for this clone. The germline gene is not matched at one end of the junction; a read error may be the cause. This CDR3 is CASSPAESSYNEQFF. The covered CDR3 bases are TGCGCCAGCAGCCCAGCGGAGAGCTCCTACAATGAG. The chain links TRBV4-2 to TRBJ2-1, with D maybe TRBD2 (5 bases). With the read ending 3 residues before the CDR3 end, the germline J gene is used to fill in that end. Germline V lookup: CDR1 LGHNA, CDR2 YNFKEQ. This CDR3 contains 15 residues.

In its sample, this clone was seen many times. The read terminates 3 residues ahead of where the CDR3 ends, so the germline J gene completes it. This chain uses TRBV9 with TRBJ2-1; 9 bases are a match to TRBD1. CDR1 is SGDLS, CDR2 YYNGEE, per germline. The junction had 10 bases not matched to a gene; V was cut back by 3 bases and J by 9 bases. This CDR3 spans 15 amino acids. This CDR3 reads CASSARTGAIGEQFF. The part of the CDR3 DNA that was read is TGTGCCAGCAGCGCCCGGACAGGGGCCATTGGTGAG.

This clone was seen ten or more times. The read halts 3 residues ahead of the CDR3 end, with the missing end drawn from the germline J gene. V gene TRBV30 combines with J gene TRBJ2-3, with 10 bases fitting TRBD2. Losses at the gene ends were 4 bases for V and 1 base for J; bases not matched to a gene: 8. CDR1 is GTSNPN and CDR2 is SVGIG in the germline V gene (reference sequence). CDR3 size: 16 residues. Partial CDR3 DNA: TGTGCCTGGACTAGCGGGAGCGTGCGCGGCACAGATACG. It is translated as CAWTSGSVRGTDT. In full, the CDR3 is CAWTSGSVRGTDTQYF.

This clone came up many times. The read is 3 residues too short to cover the CDR3 end, so that end is filled in from the germline J gene. V usage is TRBV2 and J usage is TRBJ2-2, with 14 bases lining up with TRBD2. CDR3 length equals 15 residues. Trimming cost V 6 bases and J 5 bases; bases outside gene matches: 2. CDR1 is SNHLY and CDR2 is FYNNEI in the germline V gene. This chain's CDR3 is CASRGLAGVTGELFF. Incomplete CDR3 DNA: TGTGCCAGCAGGGGACTAGCGGGAGTTACCGGGGAG.

Many counts were recorded for this clone. The read ends 3 residues shy of where the CDR3 ends; the end is completed using the germline J gene. The chain uses TRBV7-8 and TRBJ2-7; TRBD1 aligns across 7 bases. This CDR3 comprises 15 residues. Germline CDR1 and CDR2: SGHVS and FQNEAQ. The trim removed 3 bases at V and 0 bases at J, leaving 5 bases unmatched. The CDR3 sequence: CASSFSGQASYEQYF. The CDR3 DNA, read in part, is TGTGCCAGCAGCTTCTCAGGACAGGCCTCCTACGAG. Combining the CDR3 with reference TRBV7-8 and TRBJ2-7 gives the whole variable domain GAGVSQSPRYKVAKRGQDVALRCDPISGHVSLFWYQQALGQGPEFLTYFQNEAQLDKSGLPSDRFFAERPEGSVSTLKIQRTQQEDSAVYLCASSFSGQASYEQYFGPGTRLTVT.